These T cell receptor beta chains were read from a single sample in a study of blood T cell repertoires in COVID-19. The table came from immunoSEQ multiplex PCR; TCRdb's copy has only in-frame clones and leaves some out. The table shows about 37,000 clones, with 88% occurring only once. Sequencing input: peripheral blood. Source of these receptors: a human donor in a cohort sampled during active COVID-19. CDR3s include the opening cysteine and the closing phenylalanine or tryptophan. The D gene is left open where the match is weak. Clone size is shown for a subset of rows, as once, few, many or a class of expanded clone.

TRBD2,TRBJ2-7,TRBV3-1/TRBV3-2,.,CASSQETSGHYEQYF,TGTGCCAGCAGCCAAGAGACTAGCGGACATTACGAGCAGTACTTC
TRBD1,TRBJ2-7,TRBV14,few,CASSQGTGKSSEQYF,TGTGCCAGCAGCCAAGGGACAGGGAAGTCGAGCGAGCAGTACTTC
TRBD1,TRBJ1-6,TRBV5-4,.,CASSSRAGTAYSPLHF,TGTGCCAGCAGCTCTCGCGCCGGGACAGCTTATTCACCCCTCCACTTT
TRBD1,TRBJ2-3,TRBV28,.,CASSRTGGFRTDTQYF,TGTGCCAGCAGCAGAACAGGGGGCTTTCGGACAGATACGCAGTATTTT
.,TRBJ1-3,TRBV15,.,CATSKNRAGNTIYF,TGTGCCACCAGCAAAAACAGGGCTGGAAACACCATATATTTT
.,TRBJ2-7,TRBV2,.,CASSEEHSSYEQYF,TGTGCCAGCAGTGAAGAACACAGCTCCTACGAGCAGTACTTC
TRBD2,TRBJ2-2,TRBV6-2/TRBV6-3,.,CASSPRGGSGTGELFF,TGTGCCAGCAGCCCGCGGGGCGGGAGTGGCACCGGGGAGCTGTTTTTT
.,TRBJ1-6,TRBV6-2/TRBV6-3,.,CASSFQGFTLHF,TGTGCCAGCAGCTTCCAGGGGTTCACCCTCCACTTT
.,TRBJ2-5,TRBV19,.,CASSSTGGTGPKTQYF,TGTGCCAGTAGTAGTACGGGGGGGACAGGGCCGAAGACCCAGTACTTC
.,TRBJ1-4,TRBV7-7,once,CASSEEGRQVGEKLFF,TGTGCTAGCAGCGAGGAGGGACGTCAAGTGGGTGAAAAACTGTTTTTT
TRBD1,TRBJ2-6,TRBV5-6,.,CASSRTGTGANVLTF,TGTGCCAGCAGCAGGACAGGGACTGGGGCCAACGTCCTGACTTTC
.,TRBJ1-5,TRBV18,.,CASSPGLNQPQHF,TGTGCCAGCTCACCGGGACTGAATCAGCCCCAGCATTTT
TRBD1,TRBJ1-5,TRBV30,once,CACDRGGNQPQHF,TGTGCCTGCGACAGGGGGGGGAATCAGCCCCAGCATTTT
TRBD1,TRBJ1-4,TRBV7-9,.,CASSLGETGTREKLFF,TGTGCCAGCAGCTTAGGAGAGACAGGGACTAGGGAAAAACTGTTTTTT
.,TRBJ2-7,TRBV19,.,CASSGSTANSYEQYF,TGTGCCAGTAGTGGGAGCACGGCCAACTCCTACGAGCAGTACTTC
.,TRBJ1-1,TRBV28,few,CASSPQVSTEAFF,TGTGCCAGCAGTCCACAGGTCTCGACTGAAGCTTTCTTT
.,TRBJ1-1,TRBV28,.,CASSVMNTEAFF,TGTGCCAGCAGTGTAATGAACACTGAAGCTTTCTTT
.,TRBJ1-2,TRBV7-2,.,CASSSRPTDYGYTF,TGTGCCAGCAGCTCTAGGCCGACAGACTATGGCTACACCTTC
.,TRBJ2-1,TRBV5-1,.,CASSQQGHEQFF,TGCGCCAGCAGCCAACAGGGCCATGAGCAGTTCTTC
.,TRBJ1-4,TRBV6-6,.,CASSYYGQNEKLFF,TGTGCCAGCAGTTACTACGGACAGAATGAAAAACTGTTTTTT
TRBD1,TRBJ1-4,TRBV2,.,CASSTGTGEEKLFF,TGTGCCAGCAGTACCGGGACAGGGGAGGAAAAACTGTTTTTT
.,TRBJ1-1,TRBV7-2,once,CASSLGVQGPTEAFF,TGTGCCAGCAGCCTAGGGGTCCAGGGCCCCACTGAAGCTTTCTTT
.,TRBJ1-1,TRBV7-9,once,CASSLAREDTEAFF,TGTGCCAGCAGCTTAGCGCGTGAAGATACTGAAGCTTTCTTT
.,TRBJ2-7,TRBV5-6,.,CASSIEAGESSYEQYF,TGTGCCAGCAGCATCGAAGCAGGGGAAAGCTCCTACGAGCAGTACTTC
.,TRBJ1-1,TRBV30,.,CAWKNQETEAFF,TGTGCCTGGAAGAACCAGGAAACTGAAGCTTTCTTT
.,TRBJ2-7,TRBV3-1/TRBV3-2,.,CASSHSTYEQYF,TGTGCCAGCAGCCATTCTACCTACGAGCAGTACTTC
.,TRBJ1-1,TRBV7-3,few,CASSPQGNLNTEAFF,TGTGCCAGCAGCCCTCAGGGGAACTTGAACACTGAAGCTTTCTTT
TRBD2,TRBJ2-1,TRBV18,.,CASYSGRAFNEQFF,TGTGCCAGCTATAGCGGGAGGGCCTTTAATGAGCAGTTCTTC
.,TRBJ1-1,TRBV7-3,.,CASSSGVNTEAFF,TGTGCCAGCAGCTCAGGGGTGAACACTGAAGCTTTCTTT